Listed here are 27 T cell receptor beta chains from one sample, sequenced in a study of blood T cell repertoires in COVID-19. Generated by immunoSEQ multiplex PCR, the TCRdb table keeps only in-frame clones and is missing some. The table lists some 400,000 clones, roughly 90% of them singletons, with about 1.7% in the top ten. Sequenced input: PBMCs or T cells enriched from blood (not recorded which). The receptor source for this set is a woman in her twenties or thirties who had recovered from COVID-19.

The chain recombines TRBV5-3 with TRBJ1-4; tentatively, D is TRBD1 (5 bases). TRBV5-3 is known as an ORF, though its function is uncertain. The CDR3 is 15 residues long. V was pared by 4 bases and J by 5 bases, with 15 bases between. The CDR3, as DNA: TGTGCCAGAAGCGACCTGGACACCGTCAATGAAAAACTGTTTTTT. Its translation is CARSDLDTVNEKLFF.

The chain links TRBV27 to TRBJ1-6; 7 nucleotides agree with TRBD1. Trimming cost V 10 bases and J 5 bases; bases outside gene matches: 17. CDR3 length equals 17 residues. Looked up from germline, CDR1 is MNHEY and CDR2 is SMNVEV (reference sequence). CDR3 bases: TGTGCCACCCAGCAGTTTCTTCTACAGGGGCATAATTCACCCCTCCACTTT. Its translation is CATQQFLLQGHNSPLHF.

V is TRBV6-5 and J is TRBJ2-7; tentatively, D is TRBD2 (6 bases). The V end lost 0 bases, the J end lost 5 bases, and 11 bases lay between the germline ends. Per germline, CDR1 MNHEY and CDR2 SVGAGI. The CDR3 has 14 residues. CDR3: CASSYSRGNNEQYF. The DNA for the CDR3 is TGTGCCAGCAGTTACTCGCGGGGTAACAACGAGCAGTACTTC.

A note on this clone: The sample carries other DNA sequences with the same CDR3. The chain combines TRBV19 with TRBJ2-7, with D possibly matching TRBD2 (6 bases). Trimming took 7 bases from V and 0 from J, leaving 10 bases between them. Germline values: CDR1 LNHDA, CDR2 SQIVND (reference sequence). The CDR3 spans 13 residues. Here the CDR3 reads CASTPGGSYEQYF. CDR3 nucleotides: TGTGCCAGTACCCCCGGGGGCTCCTACGAGCAGTACTTC.

The chain has TRBV7-9 and TRBJ1-2; 9 bases line up with TRBD1. The CDR3 runs to 15 residues. V was pared by 5 bases and J by 7 bases, with 11 bases of the junction left unmatched. Germline V CDR1 and CDR2: SEHNR, FQNEAQ (reference sequence). The CDR3 sequence is CASSRSRDREVGYTF. The CDR3 nucleotides are TGTGCCAGCAGCCGGAGCCGGGACAGGGAGGTTGGCTACACCTTC.

V gene TRBV7-6 combines with J gene TRBJ1-1; tentative D call: TRBD1 (6 bases). V was cut by 5 bases and J by 3 bases, with 16 bases left in between. Germline V CDR1 and CDR2: SGHVS, FNYEAQ. The CDR3 is 15 amino acids. CDR3 DNA: TGTGCCAGCAGCCCGGGGCAGGGGCGGTACACTGAAGCTTTCTTT. It yields the protein CASSPGQGRYTEAFF.

The J gene is TRBJ2-2, the V gene TRBV5-1; D might be TRBD1 (6 bases). Germline CDR1 SGHRS, CDR2 YFSETQ. V was trimmed by 6 bases and J by 6 bases, leaving 15 bases between them. This CDR3 has 14 residues. CDR3 in DNA: TGCGCCAGCACCCCTAGGGGGTCTTCCGGGGAGCTGTTTTTT. Translation: CASTPRGSSGELFF.

The V call is TRBV4-1, the J call TRBJ2-7; D may be TRBD2 (6 bases). The CDR3 consists of 16 residues. Trimming removed 4 bases at V and 6 bases at J, with 22 bases between. Germline V gene sequence: CDR1 MGHRA, CDR2 YSYEKL. This CDR3 is CASSRVGRDNLGEQYF. CDR3 DNA sequence: TGCGCCAGCAGCCGTGTTGGGCGGGATAATCTTGGCGAGCAGTACTTC.

This sequence joins TRBV4-1 and TRBJ1-1; weak D call: TRBD1 (6 bases). V gave up 2 bases and J gave up 5 bases, with 15 bases separating them. The germline CDR1 and CDR2 sequences are MGHRA and YSYEKL. There are 15 residues in the CDR3. CDR3 region: CASSQLGGGPTEAFF. CDR3 coding DNA: TGCGCCAGCAGCCAACTCGGCGGGGGCCCGACTGAAGCTTTCTTT.

The V and J genes are TRBV30 and TRBJ2-7; 11 nucleotides line up with TRBD1. J gave up 6 bases and V 2 bases, and 9 bases lay outside the gene matches. CDR3 length equals 15 residues. Germline assignment: CDR1 GTSNPN and CDR2 SVGIG (reference sequence). In DNA form, the CDR3 reads TGTGCCTGGAGTCGGTTCTTAGGGACAGGGGGCGAGCAGTACTTC. Its translation: CAWSRFLGTGGEQYF.

Here the CDR3 DNA reads TGTGCCAGCAGCCCGGGGACAGGGGCCTACGAGCAGTACTTC. Translated: CASSPGTGAYEQYF. The rearrangement links TRBV14 to TRBJ2-7, with 10 nucleotides matching TRBD1. V dropped 4 bases and J dropped 2; count of bases not matched to a gene: 2. CDR3 length: 14 amino acids. The germline V gene has CDR1 SGHDN and CDR2 FVKESK.

The V call is TRBV6-5, the J call TRBJ1-1; TRBD1 might be the D (5 bases). Per germline, CDR1 MNHEY and CDR2 SVGAGI. The CDR3 covers 12 residues. Trimming shortened V by 2 bases and J by 8 bases, and 9 bases separated the two germline ends. The chain's CDR3 is CASSYIGGEAFF. The CDR3 DNA reads TGTGCCAGCAGTTACATTGGGGGGGAAGCTTTCTTT.

This clone showed up just once. This rearrangement joins TRBV7-2 to TRBJ1-1; 8 bases fit TRBD1. The CDR3 contains 13 residues. The germline gives CDR1 SGHTA, CDR2 FQGNSA. V gave up 6 bases and J gave up 5 bases; unmatched junction bases: 5. For the CDR3, the DNA is TGTGCCAGCAGACCGACAGGGGTGACTGAAGCTTTCTTT. This codes for CASRPTGVTEAFF.

This chain joins TRBV7-9 and TRBJ1-4, with D hard to call. The length of the CDR3 is 14 residues. CDR1 is SEHNR, CDR2 FQNEAQ, per germline (reference sequence). V was trimmed by 2 bases and J by 5 bases, leaving 9 bases between them. CDR3 amino acids: CASSLPGGNEKLFF. CDR3 nucleotides: TGTGCCAGCAGCTTACCCGGCGGGAATGAAAAACTGTTTTTT.

The chain uses TRBV5-1 and TRBJ1-6; D is unresolved. V gave up 0 bases and J gave up 13 bases, with 11 bases separating them. Germline V lookup: CDR1 SGHRS, CDR2 YFSETQ. The CDR3 contains 13 residues. In DNA form, the CDR3 reads TGCGCCAGCAGCTTGGCCCTCCCCCCGCCCCTCCACTTT. Protein product: CASSLALPPPLHF.

The rearrangement uses TRBV27 and TRBJ2-1; the D gene is possibly TRBD1 (5 bases). The CDR3 extends over 15 amino acids. Deletions cut 2 bases from V and 3 bases from J, with 11 bases between. Germline values: CDR1 MNHEY, CDR2 SMNVEV (reference sequence). The CDR3 coding sequence is TGTGCCAGCAGTTTACGCCAGGGATACTACAATGAGCAGTTCTTC. This gives the protein CASSLRQGYYNEQFF.

The rearrangement links TRBV25-1 to TRBJ1-3; TRBD1 is a possible D gene (5 bases). Trimming cost V 9 bases and J 1 base, with 10 bases left between them. Germline values: CDR1 MGHDK, CDR2 SYGVNS. CDR3 size: 13 residues. In DNA, the CDR3 is TGTGCCAGAGAAGACAGTTCTGGAAACACCATATATTTT. Protein: CAREDSSGNTIYF.

This sequence joins TRBV6-5 and TRBJ2-3, with TRBD2 identical over 9 bases. CDR1 is MNHEY and CDR2 is SVGAGI in the germline V gene. There are 15 residues in the CDR3. The J segment lost 6 bases and the V segment lost 6 bases, leaving 10 bases of the junction unmatched. The DNA of the CDR3 is TGTGCCAGCAGCAACCGGGCTAGCGGGGCTGATACGCAGTATTTT. It is translated as CASSNRASGADTQYF.

The V and J genes are TRBV3-1 (or the pseudogene TRBV3-2) and TRBJ2-1, with 8 bases aligning to TRBD2. Germline CDR1 is LGHDT and CDR2 is YNNKEL (reference sequence). The CDR3 runs 16 residues. The V segment lost 1 base and the J segment 4 bases; nucleotides outside the gene matches: 6. Here the CDR3 DNA reads TGTGCCAGCAGCCAAGTAAGAACGGGGGGGTACAATGAGCAGTTCTTC. Its translation: CASSQVRTGGYNEQFF.

This chain links TRBV30 with TRBJ1-1; tentative D call: TRBD1 (6 bases). The CDR3 totals 13 residues. The germline V gene has CDR1 GTSNPN and CDR2 SVGIG (reference sequence). The germline V and J ends were trimmed by 4 bases and 6 bases, with 15 bases remaining between them. CDR3 DNA: TGTGCCTGGAACCCCAGGGGCGGTGCTGAAGCTTTCTTT. Translated, it gives CAWNPRGGAEAFF. The variable domain in full, completed from reference TRBV30 and TRBJ1-1, reads SQTIHQWPATLVQPVGSPLSLECTVEGTSNPNLYWYRQAAGRGLQLLFYSVGIGQISSEVPQNLSASRPQDRQFILSSKKLLLSDSGFYLCAWNPRGGAEAFFGQGTRLTVV.

This chain's CDR3 is CATGGGTDTQYF. The CDR3 DNA is TGTGCCACCGGGGGGGGCACAGATACGCAGTATTTT. The chain links TRBV24-1 to TRBJ2-3, with 7 bases identical to TRBD2. CDR3 length equals 12 residues. From germline, CDR1 is KGHDR and CDR2 SFDVKD. Losses at the gene ends were 9 bases for V and 1 base for J; bases not matched to a gene: 0.

J is TRBJ1-1 and V is TRBV6-5; possibly TRBD1 for D (5 bases). The germline V and J ends were trimmed by 6 bases and 1 base, with 12 bases remaining between them. This CDR3 spans 14 amino acids. Germline CDR1 MNHEY, CDR2 SVGAGI. In nucleotides, the CDR3 is TGTGCCAGCAGGCGGGACGGTCGGAACACTGAAGCTTTCTTT. Translated: CASRRDGRNTEAFF.

V gene TRBV6-6 combines with J gene TRBJ2-7, with 7 bases lining up with TRBD1. The trim removed 8 bases at V and 7 bases at J, leaving 8 bases unmatched. Germline V gene sequence: CDR1 MNHNY, CDR2 SVGAGI (reference sequence). The CDR3 has 12 residues. This chain's CDR3 is CASGRGSKEQYF. The CDR3 DNA reads TGTGCCAGCGGCAGGGGGTCGAAAGAGCAGTACTTC.

The chain recombines TRBV4-1 with TRBJ1-1, with D possibly TRBD1 on 6 matching bases. The CDR3 has 14 amino acids. Trimming cost V 3 bases and J 7 bases, with 15 bases left between them. Per germline, CDR1 MGHRA and CDR2 YSYEKL. CDR3 in DNA: TGCGCCAGCAGCCACTCACAGGGTCTCTTTGAAGCTTTCTTT. As protein: CASSHSQGLFEAFF.

The chain is built from TRBV27 and TRBJ2-5; 10 positions agree with TRBD2. The CDR3 contains 15 residues. With V trimmed by 4 bases and J by 7 bases, 9 bases remained unmatched. The V gene's germline CDR1 is MNHEY and CDR2 SMNVEV (reference sequence). The CDR3, as DNA: TGTGCCAGCAGTTCCCTGACTAGCGGGTCCGGGACCCAGTACTTC. This sequence encodes CASSSLTSGSGTQYF.

The CDR3 coding sequence is TGTGCCAGCAGCTTAGAGGGCCGATCGAAGGGGGACCAGTACTTC. It codes for CASSLEGRSKGDQYF. The chain couples TRBV11-2 to TRBJ2-5; maybe TRBD1 (6 bases). The germline V gene has CDR1 SGHAT and CDR2 FQNNGV. The CDR3 contains 15 residues. Trimming took 0 bases from V and 10 from J, leaving 18 bases between them.

This chain links TRBV18 with TRBJ2-2, with a possible D match to TRBD2 (5 bases). Germline CDR1 is KGHSH and CDR2 is LQKENI. V was shortened by 2 bases and J by 9 bases, with 13 bases between the two germline ends. The CDR3 length is 14 residues. This CDR3 is CASSPERIPRELFF. CDR3 in DNA: TGTGCCAGCTCACCAGAGCGGATACCGAGGGAGCTGTTTTTT.